This entry lists 27 T cell receptor beta chains sequenced from one sample in a study of somatic mutations in cytotoxic T cells in rheumatoid arthritis. TCRdb's copy holds only in-frame clones and misses some; the assay was immunoSEQ multiplex PCR. The data show about 4,200 clones, with approximately 72% seen just once and about 38% held by the top ten. The material sequenced was CD8+ T cells sorted from blood. The receptors here all came from an adult with rheumatoid arthritis.

This clone turned up a few times. The genes are TRBV7-9 and TRBJ2-3; D call uncertain. The CDR3 extends over 12 amino acids. Germline V CDR1 and CDR2: SEHNR, FQNEAQ (reference sequence). Trimming cost V 5 bases and J 3 bases, with 6 bases left between them. The CDR3, as DNA: TGTGCCAGCAGCCACGGGACAGATACGCAGTATTTT. Encoded protein: CASSHGTDTQYF.

The gene calls are TRBV7-2 and TRBJ1-3; D uncertain. V shed 3 bases and J shed 0 bases, with 9 bases lying between them. The germline V gene encodes CDR1 SGHTA and CDR2 FQGNSA. This CDR3 has 15 amino acids. CDR3: CASSFFPHSGNTIYF. The CDR3 nucleotides are TGTGCCAGCAGCTTTTTTCCCCACTCTGGAAACACCATATATTTT.

The chain joins TRBV7-9 to TRBJ2-4; D is possibly TRBD1 (7 bases). Per the germline V gene, CDR1 is SEHNR and CDR2 is FQNEAQ (reference sequence). V was shortened by 5 bases and J by 7 bases, with 18 bases between the two germline ends. The CDR3 extends over 15 amino acids. CDR3 residues: CASSPAGGGENIQYF. For the CDR3, the DNA is TGTGCCAGCAGCCCAGCTGGAGGGGGCGAGAACATTCAGTACTTC.

The V call is TRBV6-4, the J call TRBJ2-3; 12 positions match TRBD2. The CDR3 covers 15 residues. The germline V gene encodes CDR1 MRHNA and CDR2 SNTAGT. Germline trimming cut 6 bases from V and 6 bases from J; bases unmatched to any gene: 7. CDR3: CASRVTSGGADTQYF. The CDR3 coding sequence is TGTGCCAGCAGAGTGACTAGCGGGGGCGCGGATACGCAGTATTTT.

This chain links TRBV9 with TRBJ1-1; unclear D gene. CDR3 length: 14 residues. The germline V gene encodes CDR1 SGDLS and CDR2 YYNGEE. Trimming removed 0 bases from V and 1 base from J, with 7 bases in between. The CDR3 DNA follows: TGTGCCAGCAGCGTAGAGAGAGGGAACACTGAAGCTTTCTTT. Amino acid sequence: CASSVERGNTEAFF.

The genes are TRBV4-3 and TRBJ2-6; D is undetermined. Germline values: CDR1 LGHNA, CDR2 YSLEER. V lost 1 base, J lost 1 base, and 11 bases lay in between. CDR3 length: 17 amino acids. For the CDR3, the DNA is TGCGCCAGCAGCCAAGGCGGCAGGCCTTCTGGGGCCAACGTCCTGACTTTC. Protein product: CASSQGGRPSGANVLTF.

The V call is TRBV6-1, the J call TRBJ1-5; 11 positions match TRBD1. CDR1 and CDR2 (germline): MNHNS, SASEGT. The CDR3 has 19 residues. The V and J ends lost 2 bases and 0 bases, in that order; junction bases with no gene match: 9. CDR3 protein: CASSERGTGGGRSNQPQHF. CDR3 nucleotide sequence: TGTGCCAGCAGTGAACGGGGGACAGGGGGGGGGCGTAGCAATCAGCCCCAGCATTTT.

The chain has TRBV7-9 and TRBJ2-1; D is uncertain. This CDR3 is 14 amino acids long. The V end was cut by 4 bases, the J end by 7 bases, with 14 bases between. Germline V gene lookup returns CDR1 SEHNR and CDR2 FQNEAQ (reference sequence). CDR3 loop: CASSSPLERNEQFF. DNA of the CDR3: TGTGCCAGCAGCTCCCCCTTAGAACGTAATGAGCAGTTCTTC. Based on the CDR3 plus reference TRBV7-9 and TRBJ2-1, the full variable domain is DTGVSQNPRHKITKRGQNVTFRCDPISEHNRLYWYRQTLGQGPEFLTYFQNEAQLEKSRLLSDRFSAERPKGSFSTLEIQRTEQGDSAMYLCASSSPLERNEQFFGPGTRLTVL.

In regard to this clone: At the DNA level, this CDR3 is encoded by other sequences in the same sample as well. The V and J genes are TRBV9 and TRBJ2-3; tentatively, D is TRBD2 (5 bases). Trimming cost V 0 bases and J 3 bases, with 5 bases left between them. This CDR3 comprises 13 residues. The germline gives CDR1 SGDLS, CDR2 YYNGEE. The CDR3 DNA sequence: TGTGCCAGCAGCGTAGGAGGGACAGATACGCAGTATTTT. This codes for CASSVGGTDTQYF.

The chain is built from TRBV7-9 and TRBJ2-1; TRBD2 matches at 9 bases. Looked up from germline, CDR1 is SEHNR and CDR2 is FQNEAQ (reference sequence). V lost 6 bases to trimming and J lost 7 bases; unmatched junction nucleotides: 10. This CDR3 spans 15 amino acids. CDR3 in amino acids: CASSTTGGGANEQFF. The CDR3 coding sequence is TGTGCCAGCAGTACCACGGGCGGGGGGGCTAATGAGCAGTTCTTC.

This chain links TRBV6-4 with TRBJ1-1; 9 bases are a match to TRBD1. Germline CDR1 is MRHNA and CDR2 is SNTAGT. The trim removed 0 bases at V and 4 bases at J, leaving 3 bases unmatched. The CDR3 has 15 residues. The CDR3 loop is CASSDSPDRGTEAFF. The CDR3 DNA sequence: TGTGCCAGCAGTGACTCGCCGGACAGGGGCACTGAAGCTTTCTTT.

This chain links TRBV13 with TRBJ2-7, with D maybe TRBD1 (6 bases). The germline V and J ends were trimmed by 4 bases and 2 bases, with 12 bases remaining between them. Germline V gives CDR1 PRHDT, CDR2 FYEKMQ (reference sequence). The CDR3 consists of 14 residues. CDR3: CASSSSGQTYEQYF. DNA of the CDR3: TGTGCCAGCAGCTCCTCCGGACAGACCTACGAGCAGTACTTC.

This clone was counted only a few times. V gene TRBV4-1 combines with J gene TRBJ1-2, with D unresolved. This CDR3 is built from 12 residues. Trimming pared 1 base from V and 9 bases from J, leaving 9 bases between. Germline CDR1 reads MGHRA; CDR2 reads YSYEKL. The DNA of the CDR3 is TGCGCCAGCAGCCAAGGCCCCTCCCGCTACACCTTC. It codes for CASSQGPSRYTF.

This rearrangement joins TRBV5-1 to TRBJ1-1; D remains ambiguous. Germline loops: CDR1 SGHRS, CDR2 YFSETQ. The V end was cut by 0 bases, the J end by 5 bases, with 8 bases between. The CDR3 totals 13 residues. In DNA, the CDR3 is TGCGCCAGCAGCTTGGGAAAAGGGACTGAAGCTTTCTTT. Residues: CASSLGKGTEAFF.

The rearrangement links TRBV27 to TRBJ2-5; D gene unclear. TRBJ2-7 explains the end of the DNA better; the J call may be wrong. The germline V gene encodes CDR1 MNHEY and CDR2 SMNVEV (reference sequence). CDR3 length equals 10 residues. CDR3 sequence (DNA): TGTGCCAGCAGCCTCTACGAGCAGTACTTC. Translating gives CASSLYEQYF.

The J gene is TRBJ1-5, the V gene TRBV5-4, with 7 nucleotides matching TRBD1. This CDR3 has 15 amino acids. The V segment lost 0 bases and the J segment 3 bases; nucleotides outside the gene matches: 3. The germline V gene has CDR1 SGHNT and CDR2 YYREEE (reference sequence). The CDR3 bases are TGTGCCAGCAGCTTGGGGGGACAGCACAATCAGCCCCAGCATTTT. It yields the protein CASSLGGQHNQPQHF.

This clone has a handful of counts. V usage is TRBV15 and J usage is TRBJ1-2, with D hard to call. The CDR3 runs to 13 residues. Germline V CDR1 and CDR2: LNHNV, YYDKDF (reference sequence). V was trimmed by 1 base and J by 4 bases, leaving 7 bases between them. In nucleotides, the CDR3 is TGTGCCACCAGCAGAGCTTCTTTCTATGGCTACACCTTC. Translating it yields CATSRASFYGYTF.

In this sample, this clone turned up a few times. The chain uses TRBV5-6 and TRBJ2-7; no clear D. CDR3 size: 14 residues. Trimming shortened V by 3 bases and J by 3 bases, and 13 bases separated the two germline ends. Looked up from germline, CDR1 is SGHDT and CDR2 is YYEEEE. CDR3 region: CASSSDPDDYEQYF. CDR3 sequence (DNA): TGTGCCAGCAGCTCAGACCCAGATGACTACGAGCAGTACTTC. Full variable domain (rest looked up from reference TRBV5-6 and TRBJ2-7): DAGVTQSPTHLIKTRGQQVTLRCSPKSGHDTVSWYQQALGQGPQFIFQYYEEEERQRGNFPDRFSGHQFPNYSSELNVNALLLGDSALYLCASSSDPDDYEQYFGPGTRLTVT.

V gene TRBV10-3 combines with J gene TRBJ1-5; 8 nucleotides align to TRBD1. The V segment lost 0 bases and the J segment 12 bases; nucleotides outside the gene matches: 1. This CDR3 has 12 amino acids. The germline CDR1 and CDR2 sequences are ENHRY and SYGVKD. This chain's CDR3 is CAISESTGDQHF. The CDR3 region has the DNA TGTGCCATCAGTGAGTCGACAGGGGACCAGCATTTT.

The chain combines TRBV6-6 with TRBJ2-7, with 9 bases lining up with TRBD1. V lost 3 bases and J lost 4; bases outside the gene matches: 7. The CDR3 is 15 residues long. From germline, CDR1 is MNHNY and CDR2 SVGAGI (reference sequence). The DNA for the CDR3 is TGTGCCAGCAGTTATAGGGACAGGGAGGGTTACGAGCAGTACTTC. Amino acids: CASSYRDREGYEQYF.

J is TRBJ2-5 and V is TRBV7-9, with 8 positions matching TRBD2. The ends lost 11 bases at V and 2 bases at J; junction bases unmatched: 7. The CDR3 length is 13 residues. Germline CDR1 is SEHNR and CDR2 is FQNEAQ (reference sequence). DNA for the CDR3: TGTGCCGCAGGGCGGGGGGATCAAGAGACCCAGTACTTC. Residues: CAAGRGDQETQYF.

The chain links TRBV7-9 to TRBJ1-2, with D unclear. CDR1 is SEHNR, CDR2 FQNEAQ, per germline (reference sequence). V lost 1 base and J 1 base, leaving 10 bases between the germline ends. This CDR3 contains 15 residues. CDR3 loop: CASSLGPRSNYGYTF. The CDR3 nucleotides read TGTGCCAGCAGCTTAGGGCCCCGGAGTAACTATGGCTACACCTTC.

This sequence joins TRBV5-1 and TRBJ1-2; perhaps TRBD1 as D (5 bases). V lost 0 bases and J lost 7, with 16 bases in between. Germline CDR1 and CDR2: SGHRS and YFSETQ. The CDR3 is 15 amino acids. For the CDR3, the DNA is TGCGCCAGCAGCTTGGAAGGCAGGGAGGTAATTGGCTACACCTTC. Its translation: CASSLEGREVIGYTF.

The chain combines TRBV7-9 with TRBJ2-1, with 7 nucleotides matching TRBD1. Germline CDR1 and CDR2: SEHNR and FQNEAQ (reference sequence). J gave up 4 bases and V 6 bases, and 3 bases lay outside the gene matches. This CDR3 comprises 13 residues. The CDR3 spells CASREDRYNEQFF. Written as DNA, the CDR3 is TGTGCCAGCAGGGAGGACAGGTACAATGAGCAGTTCTTC.

The chain uses TRBV5-5 and TRBJ2-7; 9 bases align to TRBD1. Per germline, CDR1 SGHKS and CDR2 YYEKEE (reference sequence). This CDR3 contains 15 residues. V was pared by 4 bases and J by 11 bases, with 16 bases of the junction left unmatched. The chain's CDR3 is CASSPPGTGRLPEYF. The CDR3 coding sequence is TGTGCCAGCAGCCCTCCCGGGACAGGGCGACTACCAGAGTACTTC. Full variable domain (remainder filled in from reference TRBV5-5 and TRBJ2-7): DAGVTQSPTHLIKTRGQQVTLRCSPISGHKSVSWYQQVLGQGPQFIFQYYEKEERGRGNFPDRFSARQFPNYSSELNVNALLLGDSALYLCASSPPGTGRLPEYFGPGTRLTVT.

This chain links TRBV4-1 with TRBJ2-3; the match to TRBD2 covers 10 bases. V was pared by 0 bases and J by 4 bases, with 4 bases of the junction left unmatched. The CDR3 totals 16 residues. Germline V lookup: CDR1 MGHRA, CDR2 YSYEKL. The CDR3 nucleotides are TGCGCCAGCAGCCAAGAGAGCGGGGGGGTTGCAGATACGCAGTATTTT. Protein sequence: CASSQESGGVADTQYF.

The chain joins TRBV7-2 to TRBJ2-5; D possibly uses TRBD1 or TRBD2 (5 bases each). CDR3 length equals 15 residues. V lost 5 bases, J lost 0 bases, and 13 bases lay in between. Germline V gene lookup returns CDR1 SGHTA and CDR2 FQGNSA. In DNA, the CDR3 is TGTGCCAGCAGCCGTTACCGGGGCAACCAAGAGACCCAGTACTTC. This sequence encodes CASSRYRGNQETQYF.